This T cell receptor (beta chain) is from a study of blood T cell repertoires in COVID-19. Participants had their cohort set by participant-reported clinical history. Using immunoSEQ multiplex PCR, the repertoire was profiled, and TCRdb retains in-frame clones only, with some absent. The sample has under 250,000 clones, over 85% seen once. Germline CDR1 reads LNHDA; CDR2 reads SQIVND (reference sequence). J gave up 2 bases and V 11 bases, and 7 bases lay outside the gene matches. The CDR3 is made up of 15 amino acids. The chain links TRBV19 to TRBJ1-6, with 9 bases aligning to TRBD1. Sequencing was done on a sample of PBMCs or T cells enriched from blood (not recorded which). The receptor was isolated from a woman aged 25-40 years with acute COVID-19. The chain's CDR3 is CASLGQGAYNSPLHF. CDR3 bases: TGTGCCTCACTGGGACAGGGTGCCTATAATTCACCCCTCCACTTT.